This T cell receptor (beta chain) was recorded in a study of T-cell memory formation after mild COVID-19. Germline CDR1 and CDR2: SEHNR and FQNEAQ (reference sequence). V was clipped by 5 bases and J by 5 bases, with 22 bases between them. CDR3 size: 16 residues. TCRdb called the 5' RACE reads again in MiXCR, with one record for every CDR3 protein. The table shows a few hundred thousand distinct CDR3 sequences, with around 20% occurring only once. This TCR derives from an adult woman who had mild COVID-19 (a few samples of this study predate the infection). Cell type and time point are not known. The chain couples TRBV7-9 to TRBJ2-7, with D unresolved. Sequenced input: PBMCs or a T cell subset sorted from them (not recorded which). The CDR3 sequence: CASSPMRYHLVNEQYF. CDR3 DNA sequence: TGTGCCAGCAGCCCAATGCGGTACCACCTAGTAAACGAGCAGTACTTC. The entire variable domain, with the rest obtained from reference TRBV7-9 and TRBJ2-7, is as follows: DTGVSQNPRHKITKRGQNVTFRCDPISEHNRLYWYRQTLGQGPEFLTYFQNEAQLEKSRLLSDRFSAERPKGSFSTLEIQRTEQGDSAMYLCASSPMRYHLVNEQYFGPGTRLTVT.